This T cell receptor beta chain derives from a study of T cell responses to AZD1222 COVID-19 vaccine. Method: immunoSEQ multiplex PCR; TCRdb's copy keeps in-frame clones and lacks some. This sample yields about 150,000 clones, of which about nine tenths are seen a single time; around 2.9% belongs to the top ten. Germline V gene sequence: CDR1 LNHDA, CDR2 SQIVND (reference sequence). This CDR3 comprises 16 residues. The V end lost 5 bases, the J end lost 4 bases, and 18 bases lay between the germline ends. Comment on this clone: Its antigen is unidentified.

The study's findings and limits: Nearly half of unique spike-specific TCRs reportedly avoided B.1.351 and B.1.1.7 mutated regions.

The chain combines TRBV19 with TRBJ2-4; D possibly corresponds to TRBD1 (5 bases). Sequenced material: peripheral blood, taken on day 0 of AZD1222 vaccination. The clonotype was recovered from an adult in good health. The CDR3 spells CASSVWTQKQKNIQYF. The CDR3 DNA follows: TGTGCCAGTAGTGTGTGGACACAAAAACAAAAAAACATTCAGTACTTC.